Presented here are 24 T cell receptor beta chains from one specimen sequenced in a study of PD-L1 blockade in urothelial cancer. Clones were sequenced by immunoSEQ multiplex PCR, and TCRdb holds only the in-frame ones, with some missing. Of some 25,000 clones detected, more than 70% appear once; the ten largest clones hold around 10%. Sequencing used PBMCs, obtained around atezolizumab (anti-PD-L1) treatment. These receptors were taken from a man in his 70s with urothelial cancer.

The chain recombines TRBV19 with TRBJ2-7, with 9 bases matching TRBD2. Germline CDR1 is LNHDA and CDR2 is SQIVND (reference sequence). The J segment lost 5 bases and the V segment lost 3 bases, leaving 8 bases of the junction unmatched. This CDR3 comprises 15 residues. The CDR3: CASSITREGRDEQYF. The CDR3 DNA is TGTGCCAGTAGTATCACGCGGGAGGGCCGGGACGAGCAGTACTTC.

The chain joins TRBV7-3 to TRBJ1-1; possibly TRBD1 for D (6 bases). This CDR3 has 13 amino acids. Trimming removed 5 bases at V and 1 base at J, with 8 bases between. Germline CDR1 and CDR2: SGHTA and FQGTGA. The CDR3 protein is CASSQDRNTEAFF. The CDR3 DNA follows: TGTGCCAGCAGCCAGGACAGGAACACTGAAGCTTTCTTT.

Worth noting for this clone: One junction end does not reproduce the germline sequence, and a read error may be involved. The chain couples TRBV7-9 to TRBJ2-1; 9 nucleotides align to TRBD2. Germline CDR1 reads SEHNR; CDR2 reads FQNEAQ (reference sequence). This CDR3 comprises 17 residues. CDR3 DNA: TGTGCCAGCAGCTTAGCATCCGGGACTAGCTCCCACAATGAGCAGTTCTTC. Translated: CASSLASGTSSHNEQFF. Together with reference TRBV7-9 and TRBJ2-1, the CDR3 gives the full variable domain: DTGVSQNPRHKITKRGQNVTFRCDPISEHNRLYWYRQTLGQGPEFLTYFQNEAQLEKSRLLSDRFSAERPKGSFSTLEIQRTEQGDSAMYLCASSLASGTSSHNEQFFGPGTRLTVL.

The chain uses TRBV9 and TRBJ1-1; 12 nucleotides line up with TRBD1. This CDR3 is 14 amino acids long. Germline CDR1 and CDR2: SGDLS and YYNGEE. Trimming took 0 bases from V and 11 from J; bases not matched to a gene: 5. The CDR3 protein is CASSVEGQGAGAFF. The CDR3 nucleotides read TGTGCCAGCAGCGTAGAGGGACAGGGGGCCGGGGCTTTCTTT.

The V call is TRBV5-1, the J call TRBJ2-5; D gene uncertain. The germline CDR1 and CDR2 sequences are SGHRS and YFSETQ. The germline V and J ends were trimmed by 4 bases and 0 bases, with 10 bases remaining between them. The CDR3 loop spans 14 amino acids. CDR3 in DNA: TGCGCCAGCAGCCCGCGACTGAACCAAGAGACCCAGTACTTC. The encoded protein is CASSPRLNQETQYF.

The chain uses TRBV7-9 and TRBJ2-3; perhaps TRBD2 as D (5 bases). Trimming took 5 bases from V and 0 from J, leaving 9 bases between them. The CDR3 loop spans 14 amino acids. Looked up from germline, CDR1 is SEHNR and CDR2 is FQNEAQ (reference sequence). CDR3 in DNA: TGTGCCAGCAGCCCGGACTTTAGCACAGATACGCAGTATTTT. Protein product: CASSPDFSTDTQYF.

In its sample, this clone was seen a few times. Here the CDR3 reads CASSWDISYEQYF. CDR3 bases: TGTGCCAGCAGCTGGGACATCTCCTACGAGCAGTACTTC. V usage is TRBV5-6 and J usage is TRBJ2-7; D is possibly TRBD1 (6 bases). Germline V gene data show CDR1 as SGHDT and CDR2 as YYEEEE. The V and J ends lost 3 bases and 0 bases respectively, with 7 bases between them. This CDR3 is 13 amino acids long.

In this sample, this clone turned up a few times. The chain uses TRBV30 and TRBJ1-4, with D uncertain. Germline V CDR1 and CDR2: GTSNPN, SVGIG (reference sequence). This CDR3 spans 16 amino acids. The V end lost 0 bases, the J end lost 4 bases, and 15 bases lay between the germline ends. This CDR3 is CAWSVLSAGGNEKLFF. The DNA for the CDR3 is TGTGCCTGGAGTGTACTATCGGCAGGAGGTAATGAAAAACTGTTTTTT.

This clone was seen only once. DNA of the CDR3: TGCGCCAGCAGCCAGCTATTGGAAGGGAGCGACGAGCAGTACTTC. Amino acids: CASSQLLEGSDEQYF. The chain employs TRBV4-1 and TRBJ2-7; the D gene is possibly TRBD2 (5 bases). The V end lost 3 bases, the J end lost 5 bases, and 17 bases lay between the germline ends. Germline values: CDR1 MGHRA, CDR2 YSYEKL. CDR3 length: 15 amino acids.

The CDR3 is CASSFLTGDDTEAFF. The DNA for the CDR3 is TGTGCCAGCAGTTTTCTGACAGGGGACGACACTGAAGCTTTCTTT. The rearrangement uses TRBV6-1 and TRBJ1-1, with 8 positions matching TRBD1. The CDR3 is 15 amino acids. CDR1 MNHNS and CDR2 SASEGT come from the germline V gene. J lost 3 bases, V lost 5 bases, and 8 bases had no gene match.

CDR3 sequence (DNA): TGCGCCAGCAGCTTGGGGCTAGCGGAACAAGAGACCCAGTACTTC. This codes for CASSLGLAEQETQYF. V and J are TRBV5-1 and TRBJ2-5; 7 bases fit TRBD2. The CDR3 is 15 amino acids. Germline trimming cut 0 bases from V and 2 bases from J; bases unmatched to any gene: 4. CDR1 is SGHRS and CDR2 is YFSETQ in the germline V gene.

This chain joins TRBV5-4 and TRBJ2-1, with 8 bases matching TRBD2. The germline V gene encodes CDR1 SGHNT and CDR2 YYREEE (reference sequence). The CDR3 totals 15 residues. With 2 bases clipped from V and 5 bases from J, the junction kept 6 bases outside the gene matches. The CDR3 nucleotides read TGTGCCAGCAGCTTCGAACTAGCGGTTAACAATGAGCAGTTCTTC. Encoded protein: CASSFELAVNNEQFF.

This chain connects TRBV18 to TRBJ2-2, with D possibly matching TRBD1 (6 bases). The CDR3 runs to 18 residues. Germline V gives CDR1 KGHSH, CDR2 LQKENI. V lost 2 bases and J lost 0, with 16 bases in between. The CDR3 here is CASSPVPGQTPNTGELFF. CDR3 sequence (DNA): TGTGCCAGCTCACCAGTACCCGGACAGACCCCGAACACCGGGGAGCTGTTTTTT. The whole variable domain, filled in from reference TRBV18 and TRBJ2-2, reads NAGVMQNPRHLVRRRGQEARLRCSPMKGHSHVYWYRQLPEEGLKFMVYLQKENIIDESGMPKERFSAEFPKEGPSILRIQQVVRGDSAAYFCASSPVPGQTPNTGELFFGEGSRLTVL.

The J gene is TRBJ1-6, the V gene TRBV30; D may be TRBD1 (5 bases). Trimming stripped 0 bases from V and 9 bases from J, with 12 bases between. Per the germline V gene, CDR1 is GTSNPN and CDR2 is SVGIG (reference sequence). The CDR3 is 14 amino acids. The CDR3, as DNA: TGTGCCTGGAGTGTCGAGGGGAGGAGTTCACCCCTCCACTTT. Translated, it gives CAWSVEGRSSPLHF.

The chain has TRBV5-4 and TRBJ2-2; TRBD2 matches at 8 bases. The germline V gene encodes CDR1 SGHNT and CDR2 YYREEE (reference sequence). The CDR3 length is 17 residues. V lost 3 bases to trimming and J lost 0 bases; unmatched junction nucleotides: 7. Written as DNA, the CDR3 is TGTGCCAGCAGCTCCGGACTAGCCACTACGAACACCGGGGAGCTGTTTTTT. Amino acids: CASSSGLATTNTGELFF.

This sequence joins TRBV5-1 and TRBJ2-7; 8 nucleotides agree with TRBD1. Germline V gene sequence: CDR1 SGHRS, CDR2 YFSETQ. The CDR3 extends over 15 amino acids. With V trimmed by 2 bases and J by 2 bases, 6 bases remained unmatched. The CDR3 nucleotides are TGCGCCAGCAGCTTCCAGCAGGGGGCGACCTACGAGCAGTACTTC. This codes for CASSFQQGATYEQYF.

The V gene is TRBV27, the J gene TRBJ2-1, with a possible D match to TRBD2 (7 bases). The V end lost 6 bases, the J end lost 3 bases, and 21 bases lay between the germline ends. The CDR3 sequence is 17 residues long. CDR1 and CDR2 from the germline V gene are MNHEY and SMNVEV (reference sequence). This CDR3 reads CASSLGGAGDGYNEQFF. CDR3 coding DNA: TGTGCCAGCAGCTTGGGGGGGGCGGGAGACGGCTACAATGAGCAGTTCTTC.

This clone appeared a single time. This sequence joins TRBV5-1 and TRBJ2-7; the D gene is possibly TRBD2 (7 bases). Germline-derived CDR1 and CDR2 are SGHRS and YFSETQ. The CDR3 is made up of 16 amino acids. Trimming removed 4 bases at V and 5 bases at J, with 22 bases between. The CDR3 nucleotides read TGCGCCAGCAGCGGGGACCGGGACGGCGGGGGCCACGAGCAGTACTTC. Translation: CASSGDRDGGGHEQYF.

The chain recombines TRBV7-8 with TRBJ2-2, with D possibly matching TRBD2 (5 bases). Trimming left V 5 bases short and J 6 bases short, with 7 bases between. The germline V gene has CDR1 SGHVS and CDR2 FQNEAQ. This CDR3 contains 12 residues. The CDR3 here is CASSRAAGELFF. CDR3 in DNA: TGTGCCAGCAGCCGAGCGGCCGGGGAGCTGTTTTTT.

This clone was picked up one time. V and J are TRBV5-1 and TRBJ2-1, with D maybe TRBD1 (5 bases). The germline V gene has CDR1 SGHRS and CDR2 YFSETQ. V lost 4 bases, J lost 0 bases, and 11 bases lay in between. The CDR3 has 15 residues. The CDR3 DNA reads TGCGCCAGCAGCCCAGGGATCAGCTCCTACAATGAGCAGTTCTTC. The encoded protein is CASSPGISSYNEQFF.

The chain combines TRBV7-2 with TRBJ2-3; the D gene is possibly TRBD2 (6 bases). The CDR3 runs to 15 residues. Per the germline V gene, CDR1 is SGHTA and CDR2 is FQGNSA. V was clipped by 3 bases and J by 0 bases, with 10 bases between them. Here the CDR3 reads CASSLASGSTDTQYF. The DNA for the CDR3 is TGTGCCAGCAGCTTGGCGAGCGGGAGCACAGATACGCAGTATTTT.

The chain couples TRBV10-3 to TRBJ2-1; 14 positions match TRBD2. The CDR3 runs 17 residues. Unmatched junction bases numbered 6, after V lost 4 bases and J lost 4 bases. Germline V gives CDR1 ENHRY, CDR2 SYGVKD. CDR3 DNA: TGTGCCATCAGTGGGGGACTAGCGGGAGAGGGGTACAATGAGCAGTTCTTC. It codes for CAISGGLAGEGYNEQFF.

This chain links TRBV19 with TRBJ2-1; maybe TRBD2 (5 bases). Per germline, CDR1 LNHDA and CDR2 SQIVND (reference sequence). This CDR3 comprises 15 residues. The V end was cut by 6 bases, the J end by 7 bases, with 19 bases between. CDR3 in DNA: TGTGCCAGTAGCCTCCCAGGCCGCGGCGGGAATGAGCAGTTCTTC. It yields the protein CASSLPGRGGNEQFF.

The V and J genes are TRBV2 and TRBJ2-3, with TRBD2 identical over 7 bases. The V segment lost 5 bases and the J segment 3 bases; nucleotides outside the gene matches: 8. CDR1 SNHLY and CDR2 FYNNEI come from the germline V gene. The CDR3 length is 15 residues. CDR3 DNA: TGTGCCAGCAGTTGGGGCGGGAGTGGAACAGATACGCAGTATTTT. It specifies CASSWGGSGTDTQYF.